This TCR beta chain was identified in a study of blood T cell repertoires in COVID-19. Across the whole study: There were acute and convalescent COVID-19 samples, and they came from the United States, Italy and Spain.

In the original processing: How many nucleated cells were present was estimated from reference gene primer amplification. Clones were read by immunoSEQ multiplex PCR, and TCRdb kept only the in-frame ones, dropping some. From that table come the V and J calls and clone size; the DNA was used to work out D and trimming. The data contain roughly 27,000 clones, roughly three quarters of them seen just once; the ten biggest clones take up around 15%. CDR1 is SNHLY, CDR2 FYNNEI, per germline. V was trimmed by 4 bases and J by 2 bases, leaving 9 bases between them. This CDR3 has 14 residues. The sample was peripheral blood. The chain has TRBV2 and TRBJ1-5; D not certain. The TCR was taken from a man of 80 years or more with active or convalescent COVID-19. CDR3 loop: CASSAKLGNQPQHF. The CDR3 DNA sequence: TGTGCCAGCAGTGCGAAATTAGGCAATCAGCCCCAGCATTTT.